This record looks at one T cell receptor (beta chain) sequence and its context. Its antigen remains unidentified. These data come from a study of T cell responses to AZD1222 COVID-19 vaccine. Regarding the study as a whole: Once two AZD1222 doses were given, Spike-specific TCR breadth and depth went up.

Investigators merged groups given second doses at roughly 4 or roughly 12 weeks. This CDR3 is 16 amino acids long. Germline CDR1 MGHDK, CDR2 SYGVNS. V shed 4 bases and J shed 7 bases, with 20 bases lying between them. The method was immunoSEQ multiplex PCR; TCRdb's version includes in-frame clones alone and lacks a portion of them. The sample contains around 80,000 clones, approximately 85% of which appear only once. The TCR comes from an adult who received the AZD1222 COVID-19 vaccine. Sequenced here: peripheral blood, sampled 28 days after the second AZD1222 dose. The chain uses TRBV25-1 and TRBJ2-1; D remains unclear. The CDR3 DNA follows: TGTGCCAGCAGTGTCCAAGGAATGGGCGCGGCGAATGAGCAGTTCTTC. The encoded protein is CASSVQGMGAANEQFF.